The 12 T cell receptor beta chains listed next were all sequenced from one sample in a study of blood T cell repertoires in COVID-19. The data were produced by immunoSEQ multiplex PCR, yet TCRdb's version contains in-frame clones alone and is incomplete. Of a few hundred thousand clones in the sample, about 89% were seen once. The material sequenced was PBMCs or T cells enriched from blood (not recorded which). These receptor sequences come from a woman in her thirties or forties who had been exposed to COVID-19.

The rearrangement links TRBV6-5 to TRBJ1-6; 7 bases agree with TRBD1. V was clipped by 5 bases and J by 5 bases; unmatched bases: 3. The CDR3 is 14 residues long. Germline lookup yields CDR1 MNHEY and CDR2 SVGAGI. CDR3 bases: TGTGCCAGCAGTACCGGGACAGATAATTCACCCCTCCACTTT. Its protein is CASSTGTDNSPLHF.

CDR3 nucleotide sequence: TGTGCCAGCAGTGAAGCGGGACTAGGGGTAGATACGCAGTATTTT. It translates to CASSEAGLGVDTQYF. The chain couples TRBV2 to TRBJ2-3; 8 bases fit TRBD2. The germline V gene has CDR1 SNHLY and CDR2 FYNNEI. Trimming at V came to 0 bases and at J to 5 bases, leaving 4 bases not matched to a gene. This CDR3 comprises 15 residues.

V usage is TRBV6-5 and J usage is TRBJ2-2, with D possibly being TRBD2 (6 bases). The germline V and J ends were trimmed by 5 bases and 9 bases, with 19 bases remaining between them. The V gene's germline CDR1 is MNHEY and CDR2 SVGAGI. The CDR3 has 15 residues. CDR3 protein: CASSQTGTPTRELFF. The DNA of the CDR3 is TGTGCCAGCAGTCAAACCGGGACTCCGACGCGGGAGCTGTTTTTT.

V is TRBV19 and J is TRBJ2-2, with 8 bases identical to TRBD2. The trim removed 1 base at V and 4 bases at J, leaving 5 bases unmatched. CDR3 length: 16 residues. Germline loops: CDR1 LNHDA, CDR2 SQIVND (reference sequence). The CDR3 here is CASSIAGRAITGELFF. The CDR3 bases are TGTGCCAGTAGTATAGCCGGGAGGGCGATCACCGGGGAGCTGTTTTTT.

The V and J genes are TRBV6-5 and TRBJ1-1; perhaps TRBD1 as D (5 bases). CDR3 size: 14 residues. The ends were cut back, 7 bases at V and 4 bases at J, with 16 bases in the middle. Germline V lookup: CDR1 MNHEY, CDR2 SVGAGI. The CDR3 DNA reads TGTGCCAGCACGGTGGGGGGTAGGGGCACTGAAGCTTTCTTT. The encoded protein is CASTVGGRGTEAFF.

The chain recombines TRBV12-3 or TRBV12-4 with TRBJ2-7; TRBD2 aligns across 8 bases. The CDR3 extends over 13 amino acids. Trimming cost V 4 bases and J 6 bases; bases outside gene matches: 5. The CDR3: CASSSSGSSEQYF. As DNA, the CDR3 is TGTGCCAGCAGTTCGAGCGGGAGTTCCGAGCAGTACTTC.

This clone has just one count. The chain recombines TRBV5-4 with TRBJ2-7; D is perhaps TRBD1 (6 bases). Per the germline V gene, CDR1 is SGHNT and CDR2 is YYREEE (reference sequence). V lost 3 bases and J 3 bases, leaving 19 bases between the germline ends. This CDR3 is 16 amino acids long. CDR3 loop: CASSWGTGLSFYEQYF. CDR3 DNA: TGTGCCAGCAGCTGGGGCACAGGGCTCTCCTTCTACGAGCAGTACTTC.

The V gene is TRBV7-9, the J gene TRBJ2-3, with TRBD2 identical over 7 bases. V dropped 3 bases and J dropped 4; count of bases not matched to a gene: 16. Germline V gene data show CDR1 as SEHNR and CDR2 as FQNEAQ (reference sequence). The CDR3 length is 18 residues. The CDR3 DNA follows: TGTGCCAGCAGCTTCCCCCTAAAAACTAGCGTAGGGCCAGATACGCAGTATTTT. It translates to CASSFPLKTSVGPDTQYF.

This clone came up once. V and J are TRBV5-6 and TRBJ2-2; D might be TRBD2 (6 bases). V lost 6 bases, J lost 6 bases, and 18 bases lay in between. Germline-derived CDR1 and CDR2 are SGHDT and YYEEEE. This CDR3 is 15 amino acids long. This CDR3 reads CASTTAGRGAGELFF. The CDR3 nucleotides read TGTGCCAGCACCACAGCGGGCCGGGGCGCCGGGGAGCTGTTTTTT.

The rearrangement links TRBV9 to TRBJ1-6; perhaps TRBD1 as D (5 bases). This CDR3 has 16 residues. V lost 0 bases, J lost 4 bases, and 11 bases lay in between. Germline V CDR1 and CDR2: SGDLS, YYNGEE. For the CDR3, the DNA is TGTGCCAGCAGCGTAGGTGTGACAGAGTATAATTCACCCCTCCACTTT. Residues: CASSVGVTEYNSPLHF.

This clone is a singleton in its sample. This chain links TRBV27 with TRBJ2-7, with TRBD1 matching over 11 bases. This CDR3 spans 18 amino acids. In germline, CDR1 is MNHEY, CDR2 SMNVEV (reference sequence). Trimming cost V 3 bases and J 5 bases; bases outside gene matches: 15. CDR3 residues: CASSFRRTGGFRLDEQYF. In DNA form, the CDR3 reads TGTGCCAGCAGTTTCCGGAGGACAGGGGGCTTTAGACTGGACGAGCAGTACTTC.

Here the CDR3 reads CASSLARTSGDRYNEQFF. CDR3 nucleotide sequence: TGTGCCAGCAGCTTAGCGCGTACTAGCGGGGATAGGTACAATGAGCAGTTCTTC. The V gene is TRBV7-2, the J gene TRBJ2-1; TRBD2 matches 10 bases. Germline V lookup: CDR1 SGHTA, CDR2 FQGNSA. Trimming removed 0 bases from V and 4 bases from J; junction bases left unmatched: 9. CDR3 length equals 18 residues.